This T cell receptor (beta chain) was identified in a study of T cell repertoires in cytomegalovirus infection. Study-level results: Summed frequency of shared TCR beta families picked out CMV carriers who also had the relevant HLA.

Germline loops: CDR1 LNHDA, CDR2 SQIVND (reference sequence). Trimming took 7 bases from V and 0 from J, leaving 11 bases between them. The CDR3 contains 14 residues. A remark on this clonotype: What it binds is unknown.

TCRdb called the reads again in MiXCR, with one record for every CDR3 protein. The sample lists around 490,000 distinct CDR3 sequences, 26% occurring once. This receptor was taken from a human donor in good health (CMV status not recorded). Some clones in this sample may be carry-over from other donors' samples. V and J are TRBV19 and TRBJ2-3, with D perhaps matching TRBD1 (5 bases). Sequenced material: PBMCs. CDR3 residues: CASKTESSTDTQYF. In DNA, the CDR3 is TGTGCCAGTAAGACAGAGTCTAGCACAGATACGCAGTATTTT.